This TCR beta chain was captured by sequencing in a study of early stage breast cancer tumors. Overall study findings and caveats: Most shared enriched TCRB sequences were commonly generated ones. Unsorted bulk genomic DNA sequencing lacked pairing and functional marker data.

Profiling relied on immunoSEQ multiplex PCR, and the TCRdb table lists in-frame clones only, not all of them. The sample has 44,000 or so clones, 65% to 90% seen once. V trimming: 0 bases; J trimming: 3 bases; junction bases outside the gene matches: 8. Germline CDR1 and CDR2: SGHRS and YFSETQ. This CDR3 comprises 18 residues. Concerning this clone itself: Antigen: not known.

The sample comprised blood. This sequence joins TRBV5-1 and TRBJ2-4; 11 positions agree with TRBD2. The origin of this receptor is a person in their fifties with breast cancer. The CDR3 region has the DNA TGCGCCAGCAGCTTGGATCCTGGGACTAGCGGATACAAAAACATTCAGTACTTC. This gives the protein CASSLDPGTSGYKNIQYF.